A single sample is the source of the 18 T cell receptor beta chains below, sequenced in a study of CD8 T cells in ankylosing spondylitis (dated by TCRdb to between 2016 and 2019). Libraries were made using 5' RACE. The sample was run on an Illumina HiSeq 2500. TCRdb reran the public reads through fastp at Q25 and MiXCR, keeping productive beta chains. One record per CDR3 amino acid sequence lists the most common genes and DNA. In all, the sample holds 750,000 to 850,000 distinct CDR3 sequences, and 10% to 15% of those were seen once. The ten largest clones capture 0.51% of the sample. These receptors have no identified antigens. Findings and caveats that apply to the study as a whole: A TCR beta motif made up of several highly homologous amino acid variants appeared to be characteristic of blood from ankylosing spondylitis patients.

Material for sequencing was blood, either unsorted or a sorted T cell fraction (not recorded which). These receptors originate from a male donor with ankylosing spondylitis.

The genes are TRBV7-2 and TRBJ2-3; D might be TRBD2 (6 bases). This CDR3 region has 17 residues. CDR1 is SGHTA and CDR2 is FQGNSA in the germline V gene. Trimming cost V 3 bases and J 1 base, with 17 bases left between them. The CDR3 DNA follows: TGTGCCAGCAGCTTGGTCGGCGGGGCGCGGGGCACAGATACGCAGTATTTT. Protein sequence: CASSLVGGARGTDTQYF.

In this sample, this clonotype turned up a few times. This chain connects TRBV20-1 to TRBJ2-5; 10 positions match TRBD2. Trimming took 6 bases from V and 5 from J; bases not matched to a gene: 3. This CDR3 spans 12 amino acids. Germline-derived CDR1 and CDR2 are DFQATT and SNEGSKA (reference sequence). CDR3 loop: CSATTSGETQYF. CDR3 nucleotide sequence: TGCAGTGCCACGACTAGCGGGGAGACCCAGTACTTC.

The chain joins TRBV12-3 or TRBV12-4 to TRBJ1-1, with 7 bases fitting TRBD1. The ends lost 1 base at V and 4 bases at J; junction bases unmatched: 9. The CDR3 contains 16 residues. The CDR3 DNA is TGTGCCAGCAGTTTAGACGGGAGGGGGCGAGTCACTGAAGCTTTCTTT. It codes for CASSLDGRGRVTEAFF.

Only a few counts were recorded for this clonotype. This sequence joins TRBV28 and TRBJ2-7; D gene ambiguous. The germline gives CDR1 MDHEN, CDR2 SYDVKM. The CDR3 runs 13 residues. V gave up 11 bases and J gave up 0 bases, with 14 bases separating them. The CDR3 region is CAVVGSNSYEQYF. In nucleotides, the CDR3 is TGTGCCGTGGTGGGGTCTAACTCCTACGAGCAGTACTTC.

This clonotype showed up just a few times. This chain connects TRBV12-3 or TRBV12-4 to TRBJ2-6; no reliable D call. The CDR3 sequence is 14 residues long. V lost 10 bases, J lost 0 bases, and 10 bases lay in between. CDR3 residues: CATTHNSGANVLTF. CDR3 sequence (DNA): TGTGCCACCACTCATAACTCTGGGGCCAACGTCCTGACTTTC.

This clonotype was detected only a few times. V gene TRBV5-1 combines with J gene TRBJ2-7, with D perhaps being TRBD1 or TRBD2 (6 bases each). Germline V gene sequence: CDR1 SGHRS, CDR2 YFSETQ. V lost 2 bases to trimming and J lost 3 bases, with 15 bases between them. The CDR3 sequence is 15 residues long. This CDR3 reads CASSLYSGAYYEQYF. In DNA, the CDR3 is TGCGCCAGCAGCTTATATTCGGGGGCTTACTACGAGCAGTACTTC.

The V gene is TRBV5-5, the J gene TRBJ2-2; D may be TRBD1 (5 bases). CDR1 is SGHKS and CDR2 is YYEKEE in the germline V gene (reference sequence). The CDR3 length is 15 residues. With 4 bases removed from V and 3 bases from J, the gap between germline ends came to 13 bases. The CDR3 DNA is TGTGCCAGCAGCGGAGACAGTTGGGACACCGGGGAGCTGTTTTTT. Protein sequence: CASSGDSWDTGELFF.

Only a few counts were recorded for this clonotype. The chain combines TRBV7-2 with TRBJ1-4, with 10 bases aligning to TRBD1. Germline values: CDR1 SGHTA, CDR2 FQGNSA. Trimming cost V 4 bases and J 6 bases; bases outside gene matches: 5. The CDR3 contains 15 residues. The CDR3 region is CASSSSGTGDEKLFF. CDR3 nucleotides: TGTGCCAGCAGCTCGTCCGGGACAGGGGATGAAAAACTGTTTTTT.

This clonotype was detected only a few times. The chain employs TRBV20-1 and TRBJ2-7; D perhaps matches TRBD2 (6 bases). The CDR3 has 13 amino acids. The V and J ends lost 4 bases and 2 bases respectively, with 12 bases between them. CDR1 is DFQATT and CDR2 is SNEGSKA in the germline V gene (reference sequence). The chain's CDR3 is CSATGLPTYEQYF. The CDR3 DNA follows: TGCAGTGCTACGGGACTGCCCACCTACGAGCAGTACTTC.

The sample holds many counts of this clonotype. The V gene is TRBV20-1, the J gene TRBJ1-2, with 9 bases identical to TRBD1. This CDR3 has 13 residues. The V segment lost 5 bases and the J segment 8 bases; nucleotides outside the gene matches: 9. The germline gives CDR1 DFQATT, CDR2 SNEGSKA (reference sequence). The CDR3: CSAYPQGAGGYTF. CDR3 in DNA: TGCAGTGCTTATCCACAGGGGGCAGGAGGCTACACCTTC.

The V call is TRBV9, the J call TRBJ2-2; the D is unclear. CDR1 and CDR2 (germline): SGDLS, YYNGEE. Trimming removed 4 bases at V and 11 bases at J, with 21 bases between. CDR3 length: 15 amino acids. In DNA form, the CDR3 reads TGTGCCAGCAGCTCCACCCGACACCCGAATGGCGAGCTGTTTTTT. Its translation: CASSSTRHPNGELFF.

J is TRBJ2-7 and V is TRBV5-5; D is perhaps TRBD2 (6 bases). The CDR3 length is 14 residues. V was trimmed by 0 bases and J by 4 bases, leaving 11 bases between them. Germline V gene data show CDR1 as SGHKS and CDR2 as YYEKEE (reference sequence). The CDR3 DNA reads as TGTGCCAGCAGCTTGGACCTGGGGAGGTACGAGCAGTACTTC. Protein: CASSLDLGRYEQYF. Together with reference TRBV5-5 and TRBJ2-7, the CDR3 gives the full variable domain: DAGVTQSPTHLIKTRGQQVTLRCSPISGHKSVSWYQQVLGQGPQFIFQYYEKEERGRGNFPDRFSARQFPNYSSELNVNALLLGDSALYLCASSLDLGRYEQYFGPGTRLTVT.

The CDR3 loop is CAISGPGTAEGISPLHF. The DNA of the CDR3 is TGTGCCATCAGTGGCCCCGGGACGGCAGAGGGAATTTCACCCCTCCACTTT. The chain has TRBV10-3 and TRBJ1-6, with D tentatively TRBD1 (5 bases). The CDR3 contains 17 residues. Germline V CDR1 and CDR2: ENHRY, SYGVKD. Deletions cut 4 bases from V and 9 bases from J, with 22 bases between.

Only a few counts were recorded for this clonotype. V gene TRBV4-2 combines with J gene TRBJ2-3; D not certain. V gave up 3 bases and J gave up 5 bases, with 12 bases separating them. The CDR3 loop spans 14 amino acids. CDR1 LGHNA and CDR2 YNFKEQ come from the germline V gene. CDR3 amino acids: CASSQPRTEDTQYF. The DNA of the CDR3 is TGTGCCAGCAGCCAGCCGAGGACCGAAGATACGCAGTATTTT.

This clonotype was picked up many times. The junction departs from germline at one end; a sequencing error may be responsible. The V and J genes are TRBV5-1 and TRBJ2-5, with D possibly matching TRBD2 (5 bases). The CDR3 runs 14 residues. Germline CDR1 SGHRS, CDR2 YFSETQ. Written as DNA, the CDR3 is TGTGCTAGCAGCTTAGGAAGCGGACAAGAGACCCAGTACTTC. This sequence encodes CASSLGSGQETQYF.

This chain joins TRBV15 and TRBJ2-1; TRBD1 matches 8 bases. Germline V gene lookup returns CDR1 LNHNV and CDR2 YYDKDF (reference sequence). The trim removed 2 bases at V and 6 bases at J, leaving 9 bases unmatched. The CDR3 has 16 amino acids. The CDR3 DNA is TGTGCCACCAGCAGAATAAGGACAGGGAATGGCAATGAGCAGTTCTTC. Protein: CATSRIRTGNGNEQFF.

This clonotype was counted many times. The chain employs TRBV20-1 and TRBJ2-5; unclear D gene. CDR1 is DFQATT and CDR2 is SNEGSKA in the germline V gene (reference sequence). V was shortened by 0 bases and J by 4 bases, with 12 bases between the two germline ends. This CDR3 is built from 14 residues. CDR3: CSARDGKARETQYF. The DNA for the CDR3 is TGCAGTGCTAGAGATGGAAAGGCTCGAGAGACCCAGTACTTC.

The V gene is TRBV20-1, the J gene TRBJ2-7, with a weak D call TRBD2 (6 bases). CDR3 size: 14 residues. Per the germline V gene, CDR1 is DFQATT and CDR2 is SNEGSKA (reference sequence). V lost 5 bases, J lost 1 base, and 15 bases lay in between. In DNA, the CDR3 is TGCAGTGCTGCTAGCGCTCTTTCTTCCTACGAGCAGTACTTC. This encodes CSAASALSSYEQYF.